This T cell receptor (beta chain) appears in the sequencing data of a study of PD-1 blockade in classical Hodgkin lymphoma. Looking at the study overall: On a schedule of every 2 weeks, patients received nivolumab 3 mg/kg intravenously. Study-wide results and limits: In CD4+ cells, TCR diversity went up significantly by C4D1, but in CD8+ cells it did not.

This clone was seen a few times. Its antigen remains unidentified. Profiled with immunoSEQ multiplex PCR; TCRdb holds only in-frame clones, not every one. Here the sample spans around 99,000 clones, more than 80% being singletons. Every patient relapsed after autologous stem cell transplantation, and brentuximab vedotin exposure varied. The starting material was peripheral blood mononuclear cells (PBMCs), obtained before the second cycle of nivolumab. This receptor was obtained from a human donor with classical Hodgkin lymphoma.

The DNA for the CDR3 is TGTGCCAGCAGTATGGACAGGGCTGCAGATACGCAGTATTTT. Translating it yields CASSMDRAADTQYF. The chain couples TRBV6-5 to TRBJ2-3; TRBD1 matches 8 bases. The CDR3 runs 14 residues. Germline V gene data show CDR1 as MNHEY and CDR2 as SVGAGI. The junction had 5 bases not matched to a gene; V was cut back by 5 bases and J by 4 bases.